These 12 T cell receptor beta chains originate from one sample sequenced in a study of shared clonotypes between healthy human individuals. Clones were sequenced by immunoSEQ multiplex PCR, and TCRdb holds only the in-frame ones, with some missing. The sample shows 850,000 to 1,100,000 clones, roughly 77% of them seen only once. The sample consisted of memory CD4+ T cells from PBMCs. This sample's subset: CD45RA-negative fraction. These receptors originate from a man younger than 30 in good health. Some clones in this sample may be carry-over from other donors' samples.

This sequence joins TRBV28 and TRBJ1-5; tentative D call: TRBD1 (5 bases). The CDR3 has 15 amino acids. V gave up 5 bases and J gave up 4 bases, with 15 bases separating them. CDR1 is MDHEN, CDR2 SYDVKM, per germline. The CDR3 reads CASSPKMGQNQPQHF. In nucleotides, the CDR3 is TGTGCCAGCAGTCCGAAAATGGGGCAAAATCAGCCCCAGCATTTT.

The chain employs TRBV11-2 and TRBJ2-2; no firm D call. The CDR3 spans 15 residues. The germline CDR1 and CDR2 sequences are SGHAT and FQNNGV. Between the trimmed V and J ends, which lost 2 bases and 0 bases, there was a span of 7 bases. CDR3: CASSLLAPNTGELFF. DNA for the CDR3: TGTGCCAGCAGCTTATTGGCTCCGAACACCGGGGAGCTGTTTTTT.

This clone was recorded only once. This chain joins TRBV6-1 and TRBJ2-2; no clear D gene. The CDR3 is 18 residues long. V was cut by 1 base and J by 5 bases, with 20 bases left in between. Germline lookup yields CDR1 MNHNS and CDR2 SASEGT. The CDR3 reads CASSEGAPISRRTGELFF. The CDR3 coding sequence is TGTGCCAGCAGTGAAGGAGCCCCAATCTCGAGGCGGACCGGGGAGCTGTTTTTT.

V usage is TRBV6-6 and J usage is TRBJ2-5; D remains unclear. Trimming shortened V by 1 base and J by 7 bases, and 16 bases separated the two germline ends. The CDR3 extends over 15 amino acids. Looked up from germline, CDR1 is MNHNY and CDR2 is SVGAGI (reference sequence). The CDR3: CASSYLGTLQTTQYF. In DNA, the CDR3 is TGTGCCAGCAGTTACTTAGGCACCCTCCAGACGACCCAGTACTTC.

The chain links TRBV6-1 to TRBJ1-2, with D possibly being TRBD1 (5 bases). The V gene lost 6 bases and the J gene lost 2 bases, with 16 bases spanning the gap. This CDR3 has 15 amino acids. Looked up from germline, CDR1 is MNHNS and CDR2 is SASEGT. For the CDR3, the DNA is TGTGCCAGCAGCGTTAGGGACGGATTGAACTATGGCTACACCTTC. Its protein is CASSVRDGLNYGYTF.

This clone appeared once. The chain joins TRBV13 to TRBJ2-7, with D unresolved. The CDR3 contains 14 residues. CDR1 is PRHDT, CDR2 FYEKMQ, per germline (reference sequence). The V and J ends lost 2 bases and 0 bases respectively, with 8 bases between them. Here the CDR3 reads CASSLSRSSYEQYF. The CDR3 DNA reads TGTGCCAGCAGCTTAAGTCGGAGCTCCTACGAGCAGTACTTC.

This clone was counted many times. The sample carries other DNA sequences with the same CDR3. The chain carries TRBV4-1 and TRBJ1-1; a weak D match, TRBD1 (6 bases). V was shortened by 4 bases and J by 4 bases, with 10 bases between the two germline ends. This CDR3 is built from 13 residues. Germline assignment: CDR1 MGHRA and CDR2 YSYEKL. The CDR3 sequence: CASSRGQSTEAFF. In DNA form, the CDR3 reads TGCGCCAGCAGCCGAGGACAGAGCACTGAAGCTTTCTTT.

This clone was detected only once. The rearrangement joins TRBV28 to TRBJ1-2; 9 bases fit TRBD1. The CDR3 runs 14 residues. With 3 bases clipped from V and 4 bases from J, the junction kept 3 bases outside the gene matches. Germline values: CDR1 MDHEN, CDR2 SYDVKM. CDR3 loop: CASSLGQGFYGYTF. DNA of the CDR3: TGTGCCAGCAGTTTGGGACAGGGCTTCTATGGCTACACCTTC.

The chain carries TRBV5-1 and TRBJ1-2; TRBD1 aligns across 7 bases. J lost 8 bases, V lost 4 bases, and 8 bases had no gene match. CDR3 length: 13 residues. Germline CDR1 and CDR2: SGHRS and YFSETQ. The CDR3 reads CASSPQGDRGYTF. Here the CDR3 DNA reads TGCGCCAGCAGCCCGCAGGGGGATAGAGGCTACACCTTC. Based on the CDR3 plus reference TRBV5-1 and TRBJ1-2, the full variable domain is KAGVTQTPRYLIKTRGQQVTLSCSPISGHRSVSWYQQTPGQGLQFLFEYFSETQRNKGNFPGRFSGRQFSNSRSEMNVSTLELGDSALYLCASSPQGDRGYTFGSGTRLTVV.

This chain connects TRBV7-3 to TRBJ2-7; TRBD2 is a possible D gene (5 bases). The V and J ends lost 2 bases and 2 bases respectively, with 10 bases between them. Germline V CDR1 and CDR2: SGHTA, FQGTGA. This CDR3 has 14 amino acids. CDR3 coding DNA: TGTGCCAGCAGCTTACTTAGCGCGACCTACGAGCAGTACTTC. Its protein is CASSLLSATYEQYF.

The J gene is TRBJ1-3, the V gene TRBV28; 8 bases fit TRBD1. This CDR3 spans 17 amino acids. Germline CDR1 is MDHEN and CDR2 is SYDVKM. Trimming cost V 7 bases and J 5 bases; bases outside gene matches: 16. The CDR3 DNA is TGTGCCAGCAACCTCCGACGGGGCAGGGGGCTGAGAAACACCATATATTTT. It yields the protein CASNLRRGRGLRNTIYF.

This clone is a singleton in its sample. The chain links TRBV10-3 to TRBJ2-3; 9 bases match TRBD1. The J segment lost 2 bases and the V segment lost 6 bases, leaving 9 bases of the junction unmatched. The germline V gene has CDR1 ENHRY and CDR2 SYGVKD. The CDR3 totals 16 residues. The CDR3 loop is CAIRGPGQGATDTQYF. In nucleotides, the CDR3 is TGTGCCATCAGAGGACCGGGACAGGGTGCCACAGATACGCAGTATTTT.